Listed below are T cell receptor beta chains from one sample, sequenced in a study of blood T cells in healthy people across ages. MiXCR, applied by TCRdb to the 5' RACE reads, yields one record per CDR3 protein. The sample lists 700,000 or so distinct CDR3 sequences; roughly 43% were seen once. Sequencing was carried out using blood. Source of these receptors: a man at least 80 years old in good health. CDR3s include the opening cysteine and the closing phenylalanine or tryptophan. The D gene is left open where the match is weak. Not all rows give a size; the values are once, few, many and, for expanded clones, a class.

V	size	D	J	DNA	CDR3
TRBV5-1	few	TRBD2	TRBJ2-3	TGCGCCAGCAGGGCGGGGTCGGGGACTATGGCCCCAGATACGCAGTATTTT	CASRAGSGTMAPDTQYF
TRBV11-2	.	.	TRBJ2-1	TGTGCCAGCAGCTCCAGGAGGGGGGCGAGATACAATGAGCAGTTCTTC	CASSSRRGARYNEQFF
TRBV20-1	few	.	TRBJ2-5	TGCAGTGCTAGAGATCTTCAGGGGTGGGTGAATGAGCAGTACTTC	CSARDLQGWVNEQYF
TRBV28	few	TRBD1	TRBJ2-5	TGTGCCAGTCCCCCACTGGGACAGGGGCAACGTCTCCCACTGGCGGACCAGTACTTC	CASPPLGQGQRLPLADQYF
TRBV4-3	few	.	TRBJ2-1	TGCGCCAGCAGCCATGGAGGCGGGGCTGCAAGTGAGCAGTTCTTC	CASSHGGGAASEQFF
TRBV29-1	many	TRBD1	TRBJ2-5	TGCAGCGCAGGGGGCGGCGAGACCCAGTACTTC	CSAGGGETQYF
TRBV7-2	many	TRBD2	TRBJ2-7	TGTGCCAGCAAGCTAGGTGCGGGGGGCTACGAGCAGTACTTC	CASKLGAGGYEQYF
TRBV4-1	few	TRBD1	TRBJ2-3	TGCGCCAGCAGCCATCCCCGGGACAGGGGGACAGATACGCAGTATTTT	CASSHPRDRGTDTQYF
TRBV25-1	few	.	TRBJ2-4	TGTGCCAGCAGTCTTGGGAGCGCCGTAAACATTCAGTACTTC	CASSLGSAVNIQYF
TRBV20-1	.	TRBD2	TRBJ2-5	TGCAGTGCCCCAAAGGCTAGCGGGAGGGATGGGGAGACCCAGTACTTC	CSAPKASGRDGETQYF
TRBV6-2/TRBV6-3	few	.	TRBJ2-7	TGTGCCAGCAGCACTTTCGACGAGCAGTACTTC	CASSTFDEQYF
TRBV28	.	.	TRBJ2-7	TGTGCCAGCAGTTCGAACCACGAGCAGTACTTC	CASSSNHEQYF
TRBV7-2	few	.	TRBJ1-2	TGTGCCAGCAGGTTTCCCAGCAGCACTTATGGCTACACCTTC	CASRFPSSTYGYTF
TRBV20-1	many	.	TRBJ2-6	TGCAGTGCTGCTCCAATAAAGGGAACTAGCTCTGGGGCCAACGTCCTGACTTTC	CSAAPIKGTSSGANVLTF
TRBV6-2/TRBV6-3	few	.	TRBJ1-5	TGTGCCAGTAGACGGGGCAATCAGCCCCAGCATTTT	CASRRGNQPQHF
TRBV10-1	.	TRBD2	TRBJ2-3	TGCGCCAGCAGTGATGGCGGGGGGGACGGAGATACGCAGTATTTT	CASSDGGGDGDTQYF
TRBV29-1	many	TRBD1	TRBJ2-5	TGCAGCGTGGTATGGGGGCCCGGGACAGGGATACGTGGAGAGACCCAGTACTTC	CSVVWGPGTGIRGETQYF
TRBV11-1	many	TRBD2	TRBJ2-7	TGTGCCAGCAGCAGGACGGGGGGGCCCGTCATAAATGAGCAGTACTTC	CASSRTGGPVINEQYF
TRBV25-1	.	TRBD1	TRBJ1-6	TGTGCCAGCAGTGATACCGGACAGGGATATATTTCACCCCTCCACTTT	CASSDTGQGYISPLHF
TRBV15	.	.	TRBJ2-6	TGTGCCACCAGCAGAGAGGGTGTCGGCCTCAGATCCTCTGGGGCCAACGTCCTGACTTTC	CATSREGVGLRSSGANVLTF
TRBV6-2/TRBV6-3	.	.	TRBJ1-4	TGTGCCAGCAGCCGTGTACCCTACTATGAAAAACTGTTTTTT	CASSRVPYYEKLFF
TRBV3-1	few	.	TRBJ1-3	TGTGCCAGCAGCCGGACAAGGTCTACCTCTGGAAACACCATATATTTT	CASSRTRSTSGNTIYF
TRBV7-2	.	.	TRBJ1-6	TGTGCCAGCAGCTCCAAGGGGGGAGGCGGTTCACCCCTCCACTTT	CASSSKGGGGSPLHF
TRBV29-1	.	.	TRBJ2-3	TGCAGCGTTGCCCCAGAAGATACGCAGTATTTT	CSVAPEDTQYF
TRBV20-1	.	.	TRBJ1-5	TGCAGTGCTATTGGACAGTACAATCAGCCCCAGCATTTT	CSAIGQYNQPQHF
TRBV7-6	.	.	TRBJ2-5	TGTGCCAGCAGCTTAGCACCTTCGGGCCTACAAGAGACCCAGTACTTC	CASSLAPSGLQETQYF
TRBV3-1	.	TRBD2	TRBJ2-1	TGTGCCAGCAGCAAACACGGGGCTAGCGGAATGGATGAGCAGTTCTTC	CASSKHGASGMDEQFF
TRBV6-2/TRBV6-3	many	.	TRBJ2-3	TGTGCCAGCAGTCGGGGGACCACCACAGATACGCAGTATTTT	CASSRGTTTDTQYF
TRBV10-1	many	.	TRBJ2-1	TGCGCCAGCAGCCCACTGGAGGGAGGAGACAATGAGCAGTTCTTC	CASSPLEGGDNEQFF
TRBV29-1	.	.	TRBJ2-7	TGCAGCGTTGGCGCCAGGGACTTCCGCGAGCAGTACTTC	CSVGARDFREQYF
TRBV7-2	few	TRBD1	TRBJ1-2	TGTGCCAGCAGCTTAAGCCCCGGGACAGGGTTGAGTGGCTACACCTTC	CASSLSPGTGLSGYTF
TRBV20-1	few	.	TRBJ2-1	TGCAGTGCTAGTTCAGACAGGAGATCGAATGAGCAGTTCTTC	CSASSDRRSNEQFF
TRBV28	.	TRBD1	TRBJ2-7	TGTGCCAGCACCCTGACCGGGACAGGGGTGACCTACGAGCAGTACTTC	CASTLTGTGVTYEQYF
TRBV4-3	.	.	TRBJ2-3	TGCGCCAGCAGCCAAGCACCACCCGGGAGAGTTGATACGCAGTATTTT	CASSQAPPGRVDTQYF
TRBV2	few	.	TRBJ2-7	TGTGCCAGCAGTGGTGACAGCGACGAGCAGTACTTC	CASSGDSDEQYF
TRBV20-1	.	TRBD2	TRBJ2-7	TGCAGTGCTAGAAAGTCTAAGCGGGAGGACAACGAGCAGTACTTC	CSARKSKREDNEQYF
TRBV6-5	.	TRBD1	TRBJ2-1	TGTGCCAGCAGCAGTACGGCGAGGACAGGGAAGTTCTTC	CASSSTARTGKFF
TRBV7-8	few	.	TRBJ2-3	TGTGCCAGCAGCGTAGCGGCGAACGTTGGTACGCAGTATTTT	CASSVAANVGTQYF
TRBV29-1	.	TRBD1	TRBJ2-1	TGCAGCGTTGAAGTATGGGACAGCCAGTACAATGAGCAGTTCTTC	CSVEVWDSQYNEQFF
TRBV4-1	.	TRBD1	TRBJ2-7	TGCGCCAGCAGCCAAGAACCTCGGGACAGGGCTGGCTACGAGCAGTACTTC	CASSQEPRDRAGYEQYF
TRBV29-1	.	TRBD1	TRBJ2-3	TGCAGCGTGCAGGACAGGACCACAGATACGCAGTATTTT	CSVQDRTTDTQYF
TRBV7-9	.	TRBD1	TRBJ2-7	TGTGCCAGCAGCCTACAGGCCGGGACAGGGGTTGGCGAGCAGTACTTC	CASSLQAGTGVGEQYF
TRBV7-2	.	TRBD2	TRBJ2-3	TGTGCCAGCAGCCGGACTAGCGGGAGGGGTAAAGATACGCAGTATTTT	CASSRTSGRGKDTQYF
TRBV4-2	.	TRBD2	TRBJ2-5	TGTGCCAGCAGCCAAGATCGACGTGGACTAGCGGGAGACGAGACCCAGTACTTC	CASSQDRRGLAGDETQYF
TRBV25-1	.	TRBD2	TRBJ2-3	TGTGCCAGCAGTGAATCAGGAAAAGGGACTAGCGTCACAGATACGCAGTATTTT	CASSESGKGTSVTDTQYF
TRBV7-2	few	TRBD1	TRBJ2-3	TGTGCCAGCAGCTTATACACGACAGGGGGCGTGACTAGCACAGATACGCAGTATTTT	CASSLYTTGGVTSTDTQYF
TRBV20-1	.	.	TRBJ2-1	TGCAGTGCTAGAGATTTGGGGGGGGGCCGAAATGGGCAGTTCTTC	CSARDLGGGRNGQFF
TRBV28	.	TRBD1	TRBJ2-7	TGTGCCAGCAGCAGGATTACGACAGGGTACTACGAGCAGTACTTC	CASSRITTGYYEQYF
TRBV4-1	.	.	TRBJ2-5	TGCGCCAGCAGCCTCTCCGGAGGAAGCAATGAGCAGTACTTC	CASSLSGGSNEQYF
TRBV28	.	TRBD1	TRBJ2-7	TGTGCCAGCAGTCCTACAGGGGGCCCTTACGAGCAGTACTTC	CASSPTGGPYEQYF
TRBV12-3/TRBV12-4	few	.	TRBJ1-2	TGTGCCAGCAACTCAATATTTCAGGGCTGGGTAGACTATGGCTACACCTTC	CASNSIFQGWVDYGYTF